This entry is about one T cell receptor (beta chain). The antigen is not known. This sample stems from a study of cytomegalovirus exposure and HLA in healthy donors. Findings and caveats of the study: TRBV6-2, TRBV6-3 and other indistinguishable V segments were excluded. Rare TCR sequences predominated, though certain public TCRs were found in many donors. Sequencing likely caused a cluster of highly shared sequence variants.

The PCR contained 60 Vbeta and 13 Jbeta primers. As originally analysed: A later analysis tallied some 84 million unique TCR beta chains, 9 million to 12 million of them shared. Sequencing was performed with immunoSEQ multiplex PCR; in TCRdb, only in-frame clones are kept and a portion is missing. V and J calls and clone size follow that table, whereas D and trimming were derived from the DNA. The data contain hundreds of thousands of clones, about 79% of them singletons. Germline V gives CDR1 KGHSH, CDR2 LQKENI. The trim removed 0 bases at V and 4 bases at J, leaving 13 bases unmatched. CDR3 length: 19 residues.

The chain links TRBV18 to TRBJ1-5; 9 bases agree with TRBD1. The clonotype comes from a male donor in good health and CMV-seronegative. What was sequenced was PBMCs. The CDR3 region has the DNA TGTGCCAGCTCACCACCGGTGAATAGTGACAGGGGGTTTAATCAGCCCCAGCATTTT. Translating gives CASSPPVNSDRGFNQPQHF.